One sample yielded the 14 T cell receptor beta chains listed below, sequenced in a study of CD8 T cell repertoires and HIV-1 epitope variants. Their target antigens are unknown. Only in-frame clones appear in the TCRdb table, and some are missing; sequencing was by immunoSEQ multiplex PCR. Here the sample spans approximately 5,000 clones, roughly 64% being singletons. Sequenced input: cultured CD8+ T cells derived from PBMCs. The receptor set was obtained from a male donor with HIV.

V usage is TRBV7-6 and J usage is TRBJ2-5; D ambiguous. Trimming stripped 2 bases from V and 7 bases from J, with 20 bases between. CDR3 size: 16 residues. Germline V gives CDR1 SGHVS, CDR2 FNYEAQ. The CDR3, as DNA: TGTGCCAGCAGCTTAAGCCCCCCAGAAGGTTTGGTGACCCAGTACTTC. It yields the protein CASSLSPPEGLVTQYF.

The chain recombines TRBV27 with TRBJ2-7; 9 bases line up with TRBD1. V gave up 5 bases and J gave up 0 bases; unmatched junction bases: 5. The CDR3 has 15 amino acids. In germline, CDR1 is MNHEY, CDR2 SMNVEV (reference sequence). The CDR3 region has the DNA TGTGCCAGCAGTGTGGGACAGGGAAGCTCCTACGAGCAGTACTTC. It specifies CASSVGQGSSYEQYF.

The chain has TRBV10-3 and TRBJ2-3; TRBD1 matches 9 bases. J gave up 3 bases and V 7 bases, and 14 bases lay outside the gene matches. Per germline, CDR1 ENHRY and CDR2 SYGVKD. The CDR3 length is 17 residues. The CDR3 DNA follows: TGTGCCATCAACCCAGGGCCAGGGACAGGGAATACAGATACGCAGTATTTT. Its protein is CAINPGPGTGNTDTQYF.

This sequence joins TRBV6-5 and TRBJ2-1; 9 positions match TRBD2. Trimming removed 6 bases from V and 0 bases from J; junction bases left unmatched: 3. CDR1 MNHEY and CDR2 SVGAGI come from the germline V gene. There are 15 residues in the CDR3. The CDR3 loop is CASRSSGASYNEQFF. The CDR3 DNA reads TGTGCCAGCAGGTCTAGCGGGGCCTCCTACAATGAGCAGTTCTTC.

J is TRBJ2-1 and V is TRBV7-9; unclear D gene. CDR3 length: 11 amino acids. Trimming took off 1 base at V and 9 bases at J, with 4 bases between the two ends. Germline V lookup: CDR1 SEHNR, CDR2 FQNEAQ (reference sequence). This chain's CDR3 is CASSLGTEQFF. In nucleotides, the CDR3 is TGTGCCAGCAGCTTAGGGACTGAGCAGTTCTTC.

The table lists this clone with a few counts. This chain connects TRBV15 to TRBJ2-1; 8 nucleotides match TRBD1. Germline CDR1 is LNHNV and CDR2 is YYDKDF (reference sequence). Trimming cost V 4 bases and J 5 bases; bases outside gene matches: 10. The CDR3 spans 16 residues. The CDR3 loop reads CATSITTGVVDNEQFF. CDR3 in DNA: TGTGCCACCAGCATTACGACAGGGGTTGTGGACAATGAGCAGTTCTTC.

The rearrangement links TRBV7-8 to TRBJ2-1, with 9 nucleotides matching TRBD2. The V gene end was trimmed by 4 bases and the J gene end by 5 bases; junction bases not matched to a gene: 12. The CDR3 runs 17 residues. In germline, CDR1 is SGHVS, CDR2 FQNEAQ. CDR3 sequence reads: CASSSSFWTSVNNEQFF. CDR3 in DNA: TGTGCCAGCAGCTCTAGCTTCTGGACTAGCGTAAACAATGAGCAGTTCTTC.

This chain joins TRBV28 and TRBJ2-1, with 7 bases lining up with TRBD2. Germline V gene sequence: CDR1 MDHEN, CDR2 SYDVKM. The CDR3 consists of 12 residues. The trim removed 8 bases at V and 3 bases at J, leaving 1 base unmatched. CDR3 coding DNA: TGTGCCAGCGGGGGGGACTACAATGAGCAGTTCTTC. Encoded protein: CASGGDYNEQFF.

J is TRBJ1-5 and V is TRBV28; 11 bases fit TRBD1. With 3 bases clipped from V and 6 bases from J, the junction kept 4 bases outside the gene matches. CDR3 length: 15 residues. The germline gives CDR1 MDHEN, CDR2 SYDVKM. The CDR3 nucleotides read TGTGCCAGCAGTTTGGGACAGGGGGGGACTCAGCCCCAGCATTTT. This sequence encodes CASSLGQGGTQPQHF. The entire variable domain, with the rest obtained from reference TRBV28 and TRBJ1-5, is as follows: DVKVTQSSRYLVKRTGEKVFLECVQDMDHENMFWYRQDPGLGLRLIYFSYDVKMKEKGDIPEGYSVSREKKERFSLILESASTNQTSMYLCASSLGQGGTQPQHFGDGTRLSIL.

In DNA form, the CDR3 reads TGCGCCAGCAGTCAGCGGAGCCAGGATTTGAACGAGCAGTACTTC. Its protein product is CASSQRSQDLNEQYF. This chain uses TRBV4-1 with TRBJ2-7; tentative D call: TRBD2 (5 bases). The germline V gene has CDR1 MGHRA and CDR2 YSYEKL. The CDR3 covers 15 residues. V was clipped by 6 bases and J by 5 bases, with 20 bases between them.

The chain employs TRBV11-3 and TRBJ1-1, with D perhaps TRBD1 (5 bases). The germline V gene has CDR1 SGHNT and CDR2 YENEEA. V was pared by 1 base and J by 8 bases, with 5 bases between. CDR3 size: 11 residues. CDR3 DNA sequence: TGTGCCAGCAGCTTAGGGGGGGAAGCTTTCTTT. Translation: CASSLGGEAFF.

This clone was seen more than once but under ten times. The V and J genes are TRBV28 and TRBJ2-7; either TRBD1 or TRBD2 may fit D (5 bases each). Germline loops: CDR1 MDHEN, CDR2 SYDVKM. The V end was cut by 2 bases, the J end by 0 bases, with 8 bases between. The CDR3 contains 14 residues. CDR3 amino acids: CASSLARGSYEQYF. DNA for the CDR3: TGTGCCAGCAGTTTAGCGAGGGGCTCCTACGAGCAGTACTTC.

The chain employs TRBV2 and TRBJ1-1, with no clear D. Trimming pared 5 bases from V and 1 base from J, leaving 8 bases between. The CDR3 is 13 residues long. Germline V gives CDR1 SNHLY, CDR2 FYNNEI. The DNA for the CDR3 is TGTGCCAGCAGTCCGGCCTCGAACACTGAAGCTTTCTTT. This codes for CASSPASNTEAFF.

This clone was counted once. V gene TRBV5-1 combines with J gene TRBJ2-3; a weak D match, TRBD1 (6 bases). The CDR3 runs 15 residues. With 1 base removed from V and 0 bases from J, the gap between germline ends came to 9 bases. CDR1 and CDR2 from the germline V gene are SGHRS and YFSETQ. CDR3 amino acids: CASSLTGPSTDTQYF. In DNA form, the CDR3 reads TGCGCCAGCAGCTTGACAGGGCCTAGCACAGATACGCAGTATTTT.